This TCR beta chain was captured in a study of blood T cell repertoires in COVID-19. The wider study: The United States, Italy and Spain supplied acute and convalescent COVID-19 samples.

The protocol was immunoSEQ multiplex PCR, while the TCRdb copy is restricted to in-frame clones and leaves out a portion. Of tens of thousands of clones in the sample, 89% were seen once. The V and J ends lost 1 base and 2 bases respectively, with 8 bases between them. CDR1 and CDR2 from the germline V gene are LGHNA and YNFKEQ. The CDR3 is 14 amino acids. The chain carries TRBV4-2 and TRBJ1-1; D call uncertain. Sequencing used peripheral blood. The sequence came from a human donor in a cohort sampled during active COVID-19. CDR3 sequence reads: CASSQVAENTEAFF. CDR3 nucleotides: TGTGCCAGCAGCCAAGTAGCCGAAAACACTGAAGCTTTCTTT.